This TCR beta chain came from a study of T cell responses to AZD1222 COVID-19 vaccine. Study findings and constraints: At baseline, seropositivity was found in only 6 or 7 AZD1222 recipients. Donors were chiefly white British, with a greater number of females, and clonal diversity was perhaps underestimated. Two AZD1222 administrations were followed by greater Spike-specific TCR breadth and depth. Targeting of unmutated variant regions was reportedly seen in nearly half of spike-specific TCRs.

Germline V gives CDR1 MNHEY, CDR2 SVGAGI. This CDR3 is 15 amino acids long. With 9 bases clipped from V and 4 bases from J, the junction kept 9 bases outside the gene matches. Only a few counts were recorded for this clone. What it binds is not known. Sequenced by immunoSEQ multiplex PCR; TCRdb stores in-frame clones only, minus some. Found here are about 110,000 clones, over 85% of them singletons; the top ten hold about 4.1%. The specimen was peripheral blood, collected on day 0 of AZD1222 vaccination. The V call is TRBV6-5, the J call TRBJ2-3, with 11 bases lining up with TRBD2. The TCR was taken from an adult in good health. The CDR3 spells CASGSGGAGADTQYF. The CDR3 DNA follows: TGTGCCAGTGGTAGCGGGGGGGCCGGCGCAGATACGCAGTATTTT.